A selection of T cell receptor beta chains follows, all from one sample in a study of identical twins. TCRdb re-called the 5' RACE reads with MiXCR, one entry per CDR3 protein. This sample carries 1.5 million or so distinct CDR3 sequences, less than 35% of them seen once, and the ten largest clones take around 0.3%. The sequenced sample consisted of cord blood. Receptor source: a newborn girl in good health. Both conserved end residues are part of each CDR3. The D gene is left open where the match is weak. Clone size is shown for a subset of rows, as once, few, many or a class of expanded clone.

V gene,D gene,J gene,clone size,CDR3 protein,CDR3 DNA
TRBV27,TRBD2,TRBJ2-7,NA,CASSLRGTSGGLSSYEQYF,TGTGCCAGCAGTTTACGGGGGACTAGCGGGGGACTAAGCTCCTACGAGCAGTACTTC
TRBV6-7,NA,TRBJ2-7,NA,CASSYSLASGEQYF,TGTGCCAGCAGTTACTCGCTAGCGTCAGGCGAGCAGTACTTC
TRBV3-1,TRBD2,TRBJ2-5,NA,CASSKIRGGPETQYF,TGTGCCAGCAGCAAAATACGGGGGGGGCCCGAGACCCAGTACTTC
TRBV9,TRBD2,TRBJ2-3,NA,CASSDGLAGYTDTQYF,TGTGCCAGCAGCGACGGACTAGCGGGCTACACAGATACGCAGTATTTT
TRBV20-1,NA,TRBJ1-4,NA,CSAQESRLRLHSSTNEKLFF,TGCAGTGCCCAAGAGTCGAGACTTCGACTTCATTCCTCAACTAATGAAAAACTGTTTTTT
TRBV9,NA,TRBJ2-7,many,CASSPDSRSYEQYF,TGTGCCAGCAGCCCCGACAGTCGCTCCTACGAGCAGTACTTC
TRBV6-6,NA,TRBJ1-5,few,CASSYLARLGSNQPQHF,TGTGCCAGCAGTTATCTTGCGCGGCTGGGGAGCAATCAGCCCCAGCATTTT
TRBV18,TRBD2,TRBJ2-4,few,CASSRLAGAQNIQYF,TGTGCCAGCTCACGACTAGCGGGAGCCCAAAACATTCAGTACTTC
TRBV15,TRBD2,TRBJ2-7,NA,CATSRRGTSGNYEQYF,TGTGCCACCAGCAGACGTGGGACTAGCGGGAACTACGAGCAGTACTTC
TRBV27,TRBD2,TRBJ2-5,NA,CASSRLAGSYQETQYF,TGTGCCAGCAGCAGACTAGCGGGGTCGTACCAAGAGACCCAGTACTTC
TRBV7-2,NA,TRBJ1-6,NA,CASSLVGVLHF,TGTGCCAGCAGCTTAGTTGGCGTCCTCCACTTT
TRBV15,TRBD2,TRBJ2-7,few,CATSWLGVAGTYEQYF,TGTGCCACCAGCTGGTTGGGGGTAGCGGGAACCTACGAGCAGTACTTC
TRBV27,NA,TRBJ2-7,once,CASSLRVKGYEQYF,TGTGCCAGCAGTTTACGGGTCAAAGGGTACGAGCAGTACTTC
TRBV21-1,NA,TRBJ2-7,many,CAPSYEQYF,TGTGCCCCCTCCTACGAGCAGTACTTC
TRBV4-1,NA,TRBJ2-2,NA,CASSQNGGIGTGELFF,TGCGCCAGCAGCCAGAACGGAGGCATCGGCACCGGGGAGCTGTTTTTT
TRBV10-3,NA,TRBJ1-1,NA,CAITPGHRNTEAFF,TGTGCCATCACCCCTGGACACCGGAACACTGAAGCTTTCTTT
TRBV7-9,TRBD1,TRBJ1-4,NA,CASSLAGRGQANEKLFF,TGTGCCAGCAGCTTAGCCGGGAGGGGGCAAGCTAATGAAAAACTGTTTTTT
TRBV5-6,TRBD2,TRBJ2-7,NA,CASSLSGLAGPKYF,TGTGCCAGCAGCCTGAGCGGACTAGCGGGCCCGAAGTACTTC
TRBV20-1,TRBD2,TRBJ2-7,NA,CSARGNPLAVNTYEQYF,TGCAGTGCTAGAGGGAACCCCCTAGCGGTGAACACCTACGAGCAGTACTTC
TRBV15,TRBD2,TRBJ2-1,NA,CATSRAQFSGGAAHEQFF,TGTGCCACCAGCAGAGCGCAGTTTAGCGGGGGGGCGGCCCATGAGCAGTTCTTC
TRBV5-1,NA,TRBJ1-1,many,CASSTGNTEAFF,TGTGCCAGCAGTACAGGGAACACTGAAGCTTTCTTT
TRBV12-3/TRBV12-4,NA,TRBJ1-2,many,CASSFKNNYGYTF,TGTGCCAGCAGTTTTAAGAATAACTATGGCTACACCTTC
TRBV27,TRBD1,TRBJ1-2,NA,CASSASTGNYGYTF,TGTGCCAGCAGTGCGTCGACAGGGAACTATGGCTACACCTTC
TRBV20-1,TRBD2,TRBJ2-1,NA,CSASGLAGSRSYNEQFF,TGCAGTGCCTCGGGACTAGCGGGTTCAAGGTCCTACAATGAGCAGTTCTTC
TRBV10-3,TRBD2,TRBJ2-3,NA,CAISEGLAVDTQYF,TGTGCCATCAGTGAGGGACTAGCGGTGGATACGCAGTATTTT
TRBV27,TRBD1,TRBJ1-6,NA,CTSSRHRGRDNSPLHF,TGTACCAGCAGTCGGCACAGGGGTAGAGATAATTCACCCCTCCACTTT
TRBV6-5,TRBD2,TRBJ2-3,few,CASSYSPMGSGRSTDTQYF,TGTGCCAGCAGTTACTCCCCTATGGGTAGCGGGAGGTCCACAGATACGCAGTATTTT
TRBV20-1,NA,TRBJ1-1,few,CSAPITTENTEAFF,TGCAGTGCCCCAATTACAACGGAGAACACTGAAGCTTTCTTT